Reported below is one TCR beta chain. Its antigen has not been determined. The record has no base qualities; no much larger clone is one base away. The data stem from a study of blood T cells in healthy people across ages (dated by TCRdb to between 2014 and 2017). About the full investigation: In model experiments, template switching captured about one uniquely barcoded TCR beta cDNA molecule for every two T cells. To avoid experimental bias, donors of different ages were spread randomly across the sequencing lanes. The study measured age-related changes in TCR beta repertoire diversity using deep sequencing normalized with unique cDNA molecular identifiers. Four age groups were formed from the donors: young (average approximately 16 years), middle-aged (approximately 40), aged (under 70) and long-lived (around 82). Using the same blood draw, the study looked at two additional independent replicas of 1 million unique cDNA reads for two donors, one aged 18 to 29 and the other aged 80 or older. The paper's findings and limits, for the study overall: Conclusive comparison of naive and antigen-experienced compartments was prevented by the profiling of bulk unsorted PBMCs. Estimates of total diversity based on one million sequenced T cells were regarded as lower bounds and as underestimates. Compared with the aged group, more naive CD4+ T cells, fewer expanded clones and increased TCR diversity were shown by the long-lived group, suggesting age selection. As age increased, observed TCR beta diversity per million T cells dropped in a roughly linear way, and a significant reduction was already evident by age 40. The CMV infection status of donors was not known, potentially confounding age-related changes in expanded clonotypes. There was a strong correlation between observed TCR beta diversity and the percentage of naive T cells measured by flow cytometry.

Libraries came from 5' RACE. The data were produced on an Illumina HiSeq 2500. The second PCR ran for roughly 7 to 12 cycles and used a J-beta primer mix along with a sample-barcoded 5' primer. A unique molecular identifier was introduced onto each TCR beta cDNA molecule by a template-switch 5' adaptor carrying 12 random nucleotides. Each sample yielded at least 2.5 million CDR3-containing paired-end reads. First-strand cDNA was synthesized from all RNA with the Mint cDNA synthesis kit, primed by a TRBC-specific oligonucleotide. After uracil-DNA glycosylase treatment, a first 18-cycle PCR used universal primers M1SS and BC2_uni_R on all cDNA. Turning to the authors' computational methods: For normalization, 1 million high-quality reads, each with a distinct molecular identifier, were randomly selected from each sample. Reads sharing molecular identifiers were discarded rather than binned into consensus sequences. MiTCR, run with a Q25 quality threshold and the strictest error-elimination algorithm, handled CDR3 identification, clonotype clustering and error correction. A nonparametric unseen species model with Euler transformation was used to estimate lower-bound total TCR beta diversity. TCRdb passed the public sequencing reads through fastp at Q25 and MiXCR, retaining productive beta sequences. Records with the same CDR3 protein are collapsed into one entry carrying the most frequent genes and DNA. The V and J calls come from TCRdb's annotation, not from the publication. A total of almost 300,000 distinct CDR3 sequences appear in this sample, roughly 27% of them only once. The top ten clones comprise 29% of the sample.

Donors were 35 to 40 systemically healthy Caucasian individuals from Russia aged roughly 6 to 100 years. Ten milliliters of peripheral blood were drawn from each donor into EDTA-treated Vacutainer tubes. PBMCs were isolated by Ficoll-Paque density-gradient centrifugation, with at least 6.5 million obtained per sample. Total RNA was extracted from PBMCs with Trizol reagent, with at least 5 micrograms obtained per sample. For every donor, an aliquot of PBMCs went through flow cytometry to measure the percentages of naive CD45RAhigh/CD27high T cells. CDR1 DFQATT and CDR2 SNEGSKA are derived from the germline V gene (reference sequence). The CDR3, from cysteine to phenylalanine, totals 13 residues. The kept DNA is CDR3 alone, 39 bases in frame from the first base. V is trimmed back by 5 bases and J by 1 base, and the junction contains 3 bases that no gene match accounts for.

The sequence links TRBV20-1 to TRBJ2-7; 9 junctional bases match TRBD1. This clonotype was obtained from a woman in her sixties or seventies in good health. Sequenced sample: blood. In nucleotide form, the sequence is TGCAGTGCTCCTGGGACAGGGTCCTACGAGCAGTACTTC. Its coded protein is CSAPGTGSYEQYF.